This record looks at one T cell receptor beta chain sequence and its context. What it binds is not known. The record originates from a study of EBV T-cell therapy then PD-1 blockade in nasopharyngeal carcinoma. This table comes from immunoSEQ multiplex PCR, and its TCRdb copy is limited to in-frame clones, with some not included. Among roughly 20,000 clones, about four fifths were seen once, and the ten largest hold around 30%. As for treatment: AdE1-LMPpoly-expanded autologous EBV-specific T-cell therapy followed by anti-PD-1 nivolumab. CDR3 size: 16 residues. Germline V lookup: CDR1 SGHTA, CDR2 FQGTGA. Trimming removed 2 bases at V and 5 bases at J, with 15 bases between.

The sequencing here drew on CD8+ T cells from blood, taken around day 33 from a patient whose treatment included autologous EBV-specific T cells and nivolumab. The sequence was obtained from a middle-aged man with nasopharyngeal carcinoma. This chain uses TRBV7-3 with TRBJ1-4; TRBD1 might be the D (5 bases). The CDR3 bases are TGTGCCAGCAGCTTATATGCCCCGACAGAGAATGAAAAACTGTTTTTT. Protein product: CASSLYAPTENEKLFF.